Listed here are 20 T cell receptor beta chains from one sample, sequenced in a study of identical twins. TCRdb reanalysed the 5' RACE reads using MiXCR and keeps one entry per CDR3 protein. The data hold roughly 200,000 distinct CDR3 sequences, with 7.5% observed a single time. This same sample was also taken into another study, of yellow fever vaccine responses in identical twins.

Sample: memory (CD45RO+) T cells sorted from blood. The origin of the receptors is a woman younger than 30 in good health.

This clonotype was observed a few times. The gene calls are TRBV3-1 and TRBJ2-3; tentative D call: TRBD2 (7 bases). The CDR3 totals 15 residues. V gave up 0 bases and J gave up 7 bases, with 14 bases separating them. Germline V gene sequence: CDR1 LGHDT, CDR2 YNNKEL (reference sequence). CDR3 coding DNA: TGTGCCAGCAGCCAAGACCGGACTAGGGGGAATACGCAGTATTTT. It specifies CASSQDRTRGNTQYF.

This clonotype was counted at least ten times. This chain uses TRBV3-1 with TRBJ2-1, with D tentatively TRBD1 (6 bases). In germline, CDR1 is LGHDT, CDR2 YNNKEL (reference sequence). V shed 4 bases and J shed 11 bases, with 18 bases lying between them. This CDR3 has 14 amino acids. Here the CDR3 DNA reads TGTGCCAGCAGCCCTCCTCCGGACAGTAACAAGCAGTTCTTC. Amino acids: CASSPPPDSNKQFF.

The chain uses TRBV7-2 and TRBJ1-2; D not resolved. Looked up from germline, CDR1 is SGHTA and CDR2 is FQGNSA. The CDR3 is 13 amino acids. V gave up 2 bases and J gave up 0 bases, with 4 bases separating them. CDR3 amino acids: CASSLSANYGYTF. CDR3 bases: TGTGCCAGCAGCTTATCGGCTAACTATGGCTACACCTTC.

This clonotype was detected only once. The chain is built from TRBV18 and TRBJ2-5, with D uncertain. Trimming stripped 6 bases from V and 1 base from J, with 9 bases between. Germline CDR1 KGHSH, CDR2 LQKENI. This CDR3 comprises 13 residues. CDR3 nucleotide sequence: TGTGCCAGCTCGTCGAACCTCCAAGAGACCCAGTACTTC. Amino acid sequence: CASSSNLQETQYF.

This clonotype was recorded a few times. The chain links TRBV30 to TRBJ2-5; no clear D. The CDR3 totals 11 residues. The V and J ends lost 4 bases and 2 bases respectively, with 5 bases between them. The germline V gene has CDR1 GTSNPN and CDR2 SVGIG (reference sequence). The CDR3: CAWNLQETQYF. The DNA of the CDR3 is TGTGCCTGGAATTTACAAGAGACCCAGTACTTC.

This clonotype was observed at least ten times. Sequence at one end of the junction differs from germline and may be a read error. The chain carries TRBV7-9 and TRBJ1-2; tentative D call: TRBD1 (5 bases). CDR1 is SEHNR and CDR2 is FQNEAQ in the germline V gene (reference sequence). This CDR3 is built from 15 residues. CDR3 loop: CASILGDRTNYGYTF. The CDR3 DNA reads as TGTGCCAGCATCTTAGGAGACAGAACCAACTATGGCTACACCTTC. Filled out from reference TRBV7-9 and TRBJ1-2, the complete variable domain reads DTGVSQNPRHKITKRGQNVTFRCDPISEHNRLYWYRQTLGQGPEFLTYFQNEAQLEKSRLLSDRFSAERPKGSFSTLEIQRTEQGDSAMYLCASILGDRTNYGYTFGSGTRLTVV.

This chain uses TRBV6-5 with TRBJ1-1, with D possibly being TRBD1 (6 bases). This CDR3 region has 16 residues. The germline CDR1 and CDR2 sequences are MNHEY and SVGAGI. V dropped 2 bases and J dropped 1 base, with 14 bases sitting between them. The CDR3 coding sequence is TGTGCCAGCAGTTACAGGACCGGGACAACGAACACTGAAGCTTTCTTT. Protein: CASSYRTGTTNTEAFF.

The rearrangement uses TRBV3-1 and TRBJ2-7, with D possibly being TRBD2 (6 bases). Trimming shortened V by 7 bases and J by 1 base, and 17 bases separated the two germline ends. The CDR3 runs to 15 residues. CDR1 and CDR2 from the germline V gene are LGHDT and YNNKEL (reference sequence). The CDR3 DNA reads TGTGCCAGCACGCAACAACCGGGAGCGTCCTACGAGCAGTACTTC. This sequence encodes CASTQQPGASYEQYF.

The chain links TRBV10-3 to TRBJ2-3; the match to TRBD2 covers 10 bases. V trimming: 11 bases; J trimming: 4 bases; junction bases outside the gene matches: 9. CDR1 and CDR2 (germline): ENHRY, SYGVKD. CDR3 length: 14 residues. This CDR3 reads CAVLAGRDADTQYF. In DNA, the CDR3 is TGTGCCGTACTAGCGGGGAGAGATGCAGATACGCAGTATTTT.

The gene calls are TRBV20-1 and TRBJ2-5, with 14 positions matching TRBD2. Germline lookup yields CDR1 DFQATT and CDR2 SNEGSKA (reference sequence). J lost 3 bases, V lost 6 bases, and 12 bases had no gene match. The CDR3 loop spans 17 amino acids. CDR3 in amino acids: CSARYRRGLAGEETQYF. The CDR3 DNA reads as TGCAGTGCCAGATATCGCAGGGGACTAGCGGGAGAAGAGACCCAGTACTTC.

DNA of the CDR3: TGTGCCAGCAGTGACCCCTCCAGAGAGACCCAGTACTTC. It codes for CASSDPSRETQYF. The chain carries TRBV25-1 and TRBJ2-5; D remains ambiguous. The CDR3 contains 13 residues. V was pared by 3 bases and J by 4 bases, with 9 bases between. Per the germline V gene, CDR1 is MGHDK and CDR2 is SYGVNS.

The V and J genes are TRBV5-6 and TRBJ2-7, with D unclear. Germline-derived CDR1 and CDR2 are SGHDT and YYEEEE. V was cut by 0 bases and J by 6 bases, with 7 bases left in between. The CDR3 is made up of 12 amino acids. Here the CDR3 DNA reads TGTGCCAGCAGCTTGGGACAAATCGAGCAGTACTTC. This sequence encodes CASSLGQIEQYF. Supplemented by reference TRBV5-6 and TRBJ2-7, the full variable domain reads DAGVTQSPTHLIKTRGQQVTLRCSPKSGHDTVSWYQQALGQGPQFIFQYYEEEERQRGNFPDRFSGHQFPNYSSELNVNALLLGDSALYLCASSLGQIEQYFGPGTRLTVT.

This clonotype was seen ten or more times. The chain has TRBV14 and TRBJ2-3; perhaps TRBD2 as D (5 bases). CDR3 length: 19 amino acids. Trimming left V 4 bases short and J 0 bases short, with 23 bases between. Per the germline V gene, CDR1 is SGHDN and CDR2 is FVKESK. The CDR3 region has the DNA TGTGCCAGCAGCCCCGAGGGAGCAGAAGCGATTCGTAGCACAGATACGCAGTATTTT. This translates into CASSPEGAEAIRSTDTQYF.

V usage is TRBV7-3 and J usage is TRBJ2-7; D uncertain. There are 14 residues in the CDR3. The germline V and J ends were trimmed by 5 bases and 3 bases, with 14 bases remaining between them. Per the germline V gene, CDR1 is SGHTA and CDR2 is FQGTGA. CDR3 protein: CASSPTPGHYEQYF. In DNA, the CDR3 is TGTGCCAGCAGCCCCACCCCAGGCCACTACGAGCAGTACTTC.

The chain carries TRBV6-2 or TRBV6-3 and TRBJ1-1; D is uncertain. Germline CDR1 MNHEY, CDR2 SVGEGT. This CDR3 has 13 residues. The germline V and J ends were trimmed by 7 bases and 5 bases, with 14 bases remaining between them. Here the CDR3 reads CASKRVGGTEAFF. The CDR3 nucleotides read TGTGCCAGCAAGAGGGTGGGAGGAACTGAAGCTTTCTTT.

As for this clonotype: This could be a read error, since a much larger clone is one nucleotide away. J is TRBJ2-2 and V is TRBV5-1, with D perhaps TRBD2 (6 bases). CDR3 size: 14 residues. From germline, CDR1 is SGHRS and CDR2 YFSETQ. V was trimmed by 7 bases and J by 7 bases, leaving 17 bases between them. DNA for the CDR3: TGCGCCAGCTTTGAGTCGGGAGTCATCGGGGAGCTGTTTTTT. This encodes CASFESGVIGELFF.

A few counts support this clonotype. The CDR3 loop reads CASLASGQGWETQYF. The CDR3, as DNA: TGTGCCAGCCTGGCCTCGGGACAGGGCTGGGAGACCCAGTACTTC. This chain connects TRBV2 to TRBJ2-5; 9 bases agree with TRBD1. This CDR3 is built from 15 residues. Germline CDR1 is SNHLY and CDR2 is FYNNEI. Unmatched junction bases numbered 12, after V lost 8 bases and J lost 5 bases. The variable domain in full, with the rest retrieved from reference TRBV2 and TRBJ2-5, is EPEVTQTPSHQVTQMGQEVILRCVPISNHLYFYWYRQILGQKVEFLVSFYNNEISEKSEIFDDQFSVERPDGSNFTLKIRSTKLEDSAMYFCASLASGQGWETQYFGPGTRLLVL.

This clonotype has just a few counts. This rearrangement joins TRBV4-2 to TRBJ1-5; D gene ambiguous. V was trimmed by 1 base and J by 1 base, leaving 8 bases between them. Germline values: CDR1 LGHNA, CDR2 YNFKEQ. The CDR3 has 15 residues. This CDR3 is CASSQGDGSNQPQHF. DNA for the CDR3: TGTGCCAGCAGCCAAGGGGATGGGAGCAATCAGCCCCAGCATTTT.

Turning to this clonotype: The junction departs from germline at one end; a sequencing error may be responsible. J is TRBJ2-5 and V is TRBV5-3; TRBD2 agrees at 8 bases. TRBV5-3 is given ORF status, its function remaining uncertain. The length of the CDR3 is 16 residues. CDR3 bases: TGTGCCAGGAGCTCGGGGCCTACTAGCGGAAGAGAGACCCAGTACTTC. Amino acid sequence: CARSSGPTSGRETQYF.

This clonotype was seen only a few times. The chain recombines TRBV7-9 with TRBJ1-4; maybe TRBD1 (5 bases). The germline V gene has CDR1 SEHNR and CDR2 FQNEAQ (reference sequence). V lost 5 bases and J 5 bases, leaving 12 bases between the germline ends. This CDR3 spans 14 amino acids. This chain's CDR3 is CASSPYRQNEKLFF. The CDR3 DNA reads TGTGCCAGCAGCCCCTATAGACAGAATGAAAAACTGTTTTTT.